The rows below give T cell receptor beta chains drawn from one sample of a study of spatial heterogeneity in lung cancer. TCRdb reprocessed the 5' RACE reads with MiXCR, giving one entry per CDR3 protein. This sample has 2,000 or so distinct CDR3 sequences, with 15% to 20% found just once. The sequenced sample was normal lung tissue next to the tumor, obtained at surgery. Every receptor here comes from a male donor with early-stage non-small cell lung cancer. Both conserved end residues are part of each CDR3. D genes are given only for firm matches. The size field is filled for only some rows; it gives once, few, many or a size class.

NA,TRBJ2-1,NA,TRBV11-3,TGTGCCAGCAGCCCCGGGACCACGGACTACAATGAGCAGTTCTTC,CASSPGTTDYNEQFF
few,TRBJ2-5,NA,TRBV12-3/TRBV12-4,TGTGCCAGCAGTGCCAGAGAGACCCAGTACTTC,CASSARETQYF
medium-sized,TRBJ2-7,NA,TRBV19,TGTGCCAGTAGTATTCAACAGCCATACTACGAGCAGTACTTC,CASSIQQPYYEQYF
NA,TRBJ2-2,TRBD2,TRBV2,TGTGCCAGCGAAGGAGAAGCGGGAGTTGCCGGGGAGCTGTTTTTT,CASEGEAGVAGELFF
few,TRBJ2-1,NA,TRBV2,TGTGCCAGCAGTGAGTCGAGTAGCAGGGATGAGCAGTTCTTC,CASSESSSRDEQFF
few,TRBJ2-1,NA,TRBV24-1,TGTGCCACCAGTGATCTCTTCCCGGACACGAGCTCCTACAATGAGCAGTTCTTC,CATSDLFPDTSSYNEQFF
many,TRBJ2-3,NA,TRBV20-1,TGCAGTGCTAGAGGTTTTCATGCTTCACAGATGGATACGCAGTATTTT,CSARGFHASQMDTQYF
medium-sized,TRBJ2-2,NA,TRBV27,TGTGCCAGCAGTTTATTGGGGACCCTGAACACCGGGGAGCTGTTTTTT,CASSLLGTLNTGELFF
hyperexpanded,TRBJ1-2,NA,TRBV5-5,TGTGCCAGCAGCCGGACAGACATTAACTATGGCTACACCTTC,CASSRTDINYGYTF
few,TRBJ2-3,TRBD2,TRBV2,TGTGCCAGCATAGGGGGACTAGCGGGAGGTACGCAGTATTTT,CASIGGLAGGTQYF
large,TRBJ2-7,TRBD2,TRBV13,TGTGCCAGCAGCTTTCGAGGCGGGAGAGGGTCTAACGAGCAGTACTTC,CASSFRGGRGSNEQYF
few,TRBJ2-3,NA,TRBV20-1,TGCAGTGCTCAACAGGGAATCACAGATACGCAGTATTTT,CSAQQGITDTQYF
medium-sized,TRBJ1-2,NA,TRBV28,TGTGCCAGCAGTTTAGACGCCCAAGTCTATGGCTACACCTTC,CASSLDAQVYGYTF
medium-sized,TRBJ1-2,NA,TRBV7-9,TGTGCCAGCAGCTTAGAAAACTATGGCTACACCTTC,CASSLENYGYTF
many,TRBJ2-1,TRBD2,TRBV20-1,TGCAGTGCTAGTTATGGGACTACGGGCGAGCAGTTCTTC,CSASYGTTGEQFF